What follows are 26 T cell receptor beta chains derived from one specimen sequenced in a study of blood T cell repertoires in COVID-19. Sequenced by immunoSEQ multiplex PCR; TCRdb stores in-frame clones only, minus some. The profile shows 150,000 to 200,000 clones, approximately 80% of them singletons. The sequenced sample was PBMCs or T cells enriched from blood (not recorded which). These receptors were collected from a man between 70 and 80 years old who had been exposed to COVID-19.

This clone was seen a few times. This same CDR3 is encoded by further DNA sequences in the sample. J is TRBJ2-3 and V is TRBV3-1 (or the pseudogene TRBV3-2); 14 bases agree with TRBD2. CDR1 is LGHDT and CDR2 is YNNKEL in the germline V gene (reference sequence). J was trimmed by 4 bases and V by 3 bases; bases with no gene match: 3. CDR3 length equals 16 residues. The CDR3 is CASSQRLAGGADTQYF. DNA of the CDR3: TGTGCCAGCAGCCAGAGACTAGCGGGAGGGGCAGATACGCAGTATTTT.

This clone has just a few counts. V and J are TRBV7-2 and TRBJ2-7; tentative D call: TRBD2 (7 bases). CDR1 and CDR2 (germline): SGHTA, FQGNSA. V dropped 5 bases and J dropped 3 bases, with 17 bases sitting between them. The CDR3 covers 15 residues. The CDR3 nucleotides are TGTGCCAGCAGCAGGGGGGGAGCGGGAAGCTACGAGCAGTACTTC. Its protein product is CASSRGGAGSYEQYF. Supplemented by reference TRBV7-2 and TRBJ2-7, the full variable domain reads GAGVSQSPSNKVTEKGKDVELRCDPISGHTALYWYRQSLGQGLEFLIYFQGNSAPDKSGLPSDRFSAERTGGSVSTLTIQRTQQEDSAVYLCASSRGGAGSYEQYFGPGTRLTVT.

V gene TRBV6-2 or TRBV6-3 combines with J gene TRBJ2-3; 14 bases map to TRBD2. Losses at the gene ends were 5 bases for V and 11 bases for J; bases not matched to a gene: 12. CDR1 and CDR2 from the germline V gene are MNHEY and SVGEGT. This CDR3 comprises 16 residues. The CDR3 coding sequence is TGTGCCAGCAGTAGCCCACGGACTAGCGGGGGGAATGGGCAGTATTTT. It is translated as CASSSPRTSGGNGQYF.

The DNA for the CDR3 is TGTGCCAGTGGCCCCGGGACAGGGATGAGGACTGAAGCTTTCTTT. Translated, it gives CASGPGTGMRTEAFF. This chain connects TRBV19 to TRBJ1-1, with 9 bases that match TRBD1. Germline V gives CDR1 LNHDA, CDR2 SQIVND (reference sequence). The V gene end was trimmed by 8 bases and the J gene end by 5 bases; junction bases not matched to a gene: 12. This CDR3 spans 15 amino acids.

There are a few counts of this clone. V and J are TRBV28 and TRBJ2-5; D remains unclear. Trimming shortened V by 6 bases and J by 0 bases, and 5 bases separated the two germline ends. The CDR3 loop spans 12 amino acids. Germline values: CDR1 MDHEN, CDR2 SYDVKM. The chain's CDR3 is CASSRYQETQYF. In nucleotides, the CDR3 is TGTGCCAGCAGCAGGTACCAAGAGACCCAGTACTTC.

V and J are TRBV4-2 and TRBJ1-5; 9 positions match TRBD1. Germline V gene sequence: CDR1 LGHNA, CDR2 YNFKEQ. V dropped 4 bases and J dropped 3; count of bases not matched to a gene: 4. The CDR3 sequence is 15 residues long. The CDR3, as DNA: TGTGCCAGCAGCCCGGGACAGGGAAACAATCAGCCCCAGCATTTT. It specifies CASSPGQGNNQPQHF.

The chain employs TRBV7-2 and TRBJ1-5; 7 bases map to TRBD1. The V gene end was trimmed by 5 bases and the J gene end by 3 bases; junction bases not matched to a gene: 7. The CDR3 loop spans 15 amino acids. CDR1 is SGHTA, CDR2 FQGNSA, per germline. The CDR3: CASSAGTALNQPQHF. CDR3 DNA sequence: TGTGCCAGCAGCGCGGGGACAGCCCTCAATCAGCCCCAGCATTTT. The whole variable domain, filled in from reference TRBV7-2 and TRBJ1-5, reads GAGVSQSPSNKVTEKGKDVELRCDPISGHTALYWYRQSLGQGLEFLIYFQGNSAPDKSGLPSDRFSAERTGGSVSTLTIQRTQQEDSAVYLCASSAGTALNQPQHFGDGTRLSIL.

The chain recombines TRBV28 with TRBJ1-3; unclear D gene. The V gene's germline CDR1 is MDHEN and CDR2 SYDVKM. Deletions cut 7 bases from V and 0 bases from J, with 7 bases between. This CDR3 contains 13 residues. The CDR3 loop reads CASIEGSGNTIYF. As DNA, the CDR3 is TGTGCCAGCATCGAGGGCTCTGGAAACACCATATATTTT.

The chain uses TRBV6-2 or TRBV6-3 and TRBJ2-7; tentative D call: TRBD2 (5 bases). This CDR3 spans 17 amino acids. Between the trimmed V and J ends, which lost 6 bases and 0 bases, there was a span of 21 bases. Germline lookup yields CDR1 MNHEY and CDR2 SVGEGT. CDR3 sequence: CASSRPVTSPDSYEQYF. The CDR3 bases are TGTGCCAGCAGCCGTCCTGTCACTAGTCCCGACTCCTACGAGCAGTACTTC.

The rearrangement uses TRBV3-1 (or the pseudogene TRBV3-2) and TRBJ1-5; 10 bases map to TRBD1. The CDR3 extends over 14 amino acids. Trimming took 5 bases from V and 9 from J; bases not matched to a gene: 7. CDR1 is LGHDT, CDR2 YNNKEL, per germline (reference sequence). The CDR3 region is CASSLRQGALPQHF. Here the CDR3 DNA reads TGTGCCAGCAGCTTAAGACAGGGGGCCTTGCCCCAGCATTTT.

The chain has TRBV9 and TRBJ2-5; a weak D match, TRBD1 (6 bases). The germline gives CDR1 SGDLS, CDR2 YYNGEE. With 4 bases removed from V and 1 base from J, the gap between germline ends came to 11 bases. The CDR3 contains 14 residues. The CDR3 DNA sequence: TGTGCCAGCAGCCCGAGACAGGTCCAAGAGACCCAGTACTTC. It encodes CASSPRQVQETQYF.

This clone appeared a single time. V and J are TRBV6-5 and TRBJ2-7; 9 nucleotides match TRBD1. The CDR3 is 15 amino acids. J gave up 2 bases and V 2 bases, and 4 bases lay outside the gene matches. Germline assignment: CDR1 MNHEY and CDR2 SVGAGI. CDR3 in amino acids: CASSYTGTGTYEQYF. The CDR3 coding sequence is TGTGCCAGCAGTTACACCGGGACAGGGACCTACGAGCAGTACTTC.

The gene calls are TRBV7-6 and TRBJ1-2, with D possibly matching TRBD1 (6 bases). The length of the CDR3 is 15 residues. Trimming took off 5 bases at V and 4 bases at J, with 17 bases between the two ends. Germline CDR1 reads SGHVS; CDR2 reads FNYEAQ. The DNA for the CDR3 is TGTGCCAGCAGCCTTAACAGGGATGGGGGCTATGGCTACACCTTC. It is translated as CASSLNRDGGYGYTF.

V and J are TRBV28 and TRBJ2-2, with TRBD2 matching over 8 bases. Germline-derived CDR1 and CDR2 are MDHEN and SYDVKM. After removal of 2 bases from V and 5 bases from J, the junction contained 4 bases not matched to a gene. CDR3 length: 15 residues. The CDR3 reads CASSLIPGGTGELFF. In nucleotides, the CDR3 is TGTGCCAGCAGTTTAATTCCGGGGGGGACCGGGGAGCTGTTTTTT.

The chain has TRBV6-2 or TRBV6-3 and TRBJ2-5; a weak D match, TRBD2 (7 bases). The CDR3 has 14 residues. Germline V gene sequence: CDR1 MNHEY, CDR2 SVGEGT. The V end lost 6 bases, the J end lost 10 bases, and 21 bases lay between the germline ends. The CDR3 nucleotides are TGTGCCAGCAGCCGTCGGGAACGGGGGGCTGGCCAGTACTTC. It yields the protein CASSRRERGAGQYF.

The J gene is TRBJ2-1, the V gene TRBV25-1; 7 nucleotides line up with TRBD2. The V segment lost 4 bases and the J segment 3 bases; nucleotides outside the gene matches: 9. The germline V gene has CDR1 MGHDK and CDR2 SYGVNS. The CDR3 contains 16 residues. The CDR3 DNA reads TGTGCCAGCAGTGGGCAACCGGGAGGTCTCTACAATGAGCAGTTCTTC. Encoded protein: CASSGQPGGLYNEQFF.

V and J are TRBV2 and TRBJ2-2, with D tentatively TRBD2 (6 bases). V was pared by 6 bases and J by 6 bases, with 11 bases between. CDR3 length: 13 residues. Germline-derived CDR1 and CDR2 are SNHLY and FYNNEI. CDR3 nucleotides: TGTGCCAGCAGGGAGACTAGGGCCGGGGAGCTGTTTTTT. Its protein is CASRETRAGELFF. Together with reference TRBV2 and TRBJ2-2, the CDR3 gives the full variable domain: EPEVTQTPSHQVTQMGQEVILRCVPISNHLYFYWYRQILGQKVEFLVSFYNNEISEKSEIFDDQFSVERPDGSNFTLKIRSTKLEDSAMYFCASRETRAGELFFGEGSRLTVL.

The chain uses TRBV7-7 and TRBJ2-1; D is perhaps TRBD1 (5 bases). CDR1 is SSHAT, CDR2 FNYEAQ, per germline (reference sequence). The CDR3 sequence is 13 residues long. The ends were cut back, 2 bases at V and 4 bases at J, with 6 bases in the middle. The CDR3 protein is CASSLRGYNEQFF. CDR3 sequence (DNA): TGTGCCAGCAGCTTAAGGGGTTACAATGAGCAGTTCTTC.

J is TRBJ1-1 and V is TRBV5-1, with D hard to call. Between the trimmed V and J ends, which lost 0 bases and 5 bases, there was a span of 8 bases. Germline-derived CDR1 and CDR2 are SGHRS and YFSETQ. This CDR3 is 13 amino acids long. The CDR3 loop reads CASSLDARTEAFF. The CDR3 DNA reads as TGCGCCAGCAGCTTGGACGCGCGTACTGAAGCTTTCTTT.

This chain joins TRBV7-8 and TRBJ2-6; D ambiguous. From germline, CDR1 is SGHVS and CDR2 FQNEAQ. The V end was cut by 5 bases, the J end by 0 bases, with 11 bases between. The CDR3 runs to 16 residues. CDR3 DNA: TGTGCCAGCAGCCTCGAGGCCAGCTCTGGGGCCAACGTCCTGACTTTC. Translated: CASSLEASSGANVLTF.

J is TRBJ1-1 and V is TRBV19, with 7 positions matching TRBD1. Per germline, CDR1 LNHDA and CDR2 SQIVND (reference sequence). J was trimmed by 9 bases and V by 3 bases; bases with no gene match: 7. This CDR3 region has 13 residues. CDR3 residues: CASSINPGQQAFF. The CDR3, as DNA: TGTGCCAGTAGTATCAATCCGGGACAGCAAGCTTTCTTT.

CDR3 bases: TGTGCCAGCAGCTTAGTAGCGGGGGCCTCCACGGAGACCCAGTACTTC. Its protein is CASSLVAGASTETQYF. This chain joins TRBV7-2 and TRBJ2-5; TRBD2 aligns across 9 bases. The trim removed 1 base at V and 5 bases at J, leaving 8 bases unmatched. Per germline, CDR1 SGHTA and CDR2 FQGNSA. The CDR3 extends over 16 amino acids.

V is TRBV10-3 and J is TRBJ2-7; 9 nucleotides match TRBD1. The CDR3 covers 14 residues. Germline lookup yields CDR1 ENHRY and CDR2 SYGVKD. J gave up 0 bases and V 5 bases, and 2 bases lay outside the gene matches. The DNA of the CDR3 is TGTGCCATCAGTAGGACAGGGGTCTCCTACGAGCAGTACTTC. This encodes CAISRTGVSYEQYF.

V gene TRBV29-1 combines with J gene TRBJ1-6; 8 bases are shared with TRBD1. With V trimmed by 5 bases and J by 0 bases, 3 bases remained unmatched. Germline CDR1 is SQVTM and CDR2 is ANQGSEA. There are 15 residues in the CDR3. CDR3 loop: CSVRQGSSYNSPLHF. CDR3 DNA: TGCAGCGTTCGACAGGGGAGCTCCTATAATTCACCCCTCCACTTT.

The chain carries TRBV5-4 and TRBJ1-3; a possible D gene is TRBD1 (5 bases). V lost 2 bases to trimming and J lost 2 bases, with 11 bases between them. The CDR3 is 15 residues long. Germline values: CDR1 SGHNT, CDR2 YYREEE (reference sequence). The chain's CDR3 is CASSFGAFPGNTIYF. Here the CDR3 DNA reads TGTGCCAGCAGCTTTGGGGCGTTCCCTGGAAACACCATATATTTT.

The rearrangement uses TRBV5-1 and TRBJ2-6, with 7 bases aligning to TRBD1. V trimming: 5 bases; J trimming: 3 bases; junction bases outside the gene matches: 5. The germline CDR1 and CDR2 sequences are SGHRS and YFSETQ. The CDR3 contains 15 residues. The CDR3 sequence: CASRSTGVGANVLTF. The CDR3 coding sequence is TGCGCCAGCAGGTCCACAGGGGTTGGGGCCAACGTCCTGACTTTC.